Sequencing of this TCR beta chain was carried out in a study of human T cells and chemical hapten exposure (dated by TCRdb to the early 2020s). Context from the whole study: For sensitization, 2% DPC in acetone was applied to an approximately 2 cm by approximately 2 cm area of upper inner arm skin. Around 29 alopecia patients provided blood for TCR sequencing at one to four time points (pre-sensitization, 2, 6 and 24 weeks). This study followed changes in the peripheral blood TCR repertoire in vivo during primary and secondary sensitization of alopecia patients to the hapten diphenylcyclopropenone (DPC). Libraries were combined into a pool for sequencing, and differences in TCR yield between samples came mainly from small differences in library volumes within the pool. Blood samples were taken from patients before sensitization (week 0) and then at 2, 6 and about 24 weeks after DPC sensitization. Patch testing was done on the upper back using Finn chambers containing 0.01% DPC, and results were scored after 6 days according to International Contact Dermatitis Research Group standards. Throughout the approximately 24-week study period, patients were also given weekly therapeutic DPC doses on the scalp. The patient cohort, mostly female, included alopecia areata with under or over 50% scalp involvement, alopecia totalis and alopecia universalis.

This clonotype was observed many times. It has no known antigen specificity. It has no much larger one-base neighbor in the sample; base qualities were not kept. The library came from RACE. The sequencer listed for this sample is NextSeq 500. Library preparation attached unique molecular identifiers to individual cDNA molecules for quantitative, reproducible TCR counting. From each blood RNA sample, both TCR alpha and TCR beta chains were sequenced. Regarding the original processing steps: The median number of TCRs per sample was 95,638, ranging from about 20,000 to 750,000. V, J and CDR3 annotation of the TCR reads was carried out using the Decombinator software suite. For PS versus PT1 abundance plots, all samples were subsampled to the same number of TCRs (28,000). Expanded TCRs were defined as absent before sensitization and observed at least eight times at the 2-week time point. Through fastp at Q25 and MiXCR, TCRdb rebuilt clones from the public reads, retaining in-frame beta chains. Entries are consolidated by CDR3 protein sequence, retaining the most common genes and DNA. The V and J calls were not made by the authors but by TCRdb's processing. Counted in this sample were 330,000 or so distinct CDR3 sequences; about 6.9% of them appeared once. The ten largest clonotypes hold approximately 5.4% of the sample.

What the authors observed across the whole study: Compared with pre-sensitization or healthy control sets, expanded TCRs formed significantly more large CDR3 similarity clusters, which is consistent with antigen-driven responses. DPC sensitization did not change how many TCRs were above 1 in 1000 frequency, and no evidence was found of alterations in global repertoire structure. Repeated subsampling changed both the strength of the expansion versus patch-test correlation and the threshold at which the correlation became significant. Patch test score correlated positively with the number of PT1 expanded TCRs, reaching significance at thresholds 8, 16 and 32 but not at 4. All patients had alopecia, a presumed autoimmune disease, so their immune response might differ from that of healthy individuals.

The time point label here, explained by the study, means: patch test 2, 6 weeks after DPC sensitization. The treatment or condition label, read with the paper, signifies: therapeutic diphenylcyclopropenone sensitization with weekly scalp DPC. Blood at each patch-test visit was drawn before the patch test was applied. Eligible patients were aged 18 to 70, diagnosed with alopecia, deemed suitable for DPC therapy, and excluded if pregnant. Total RNA was isolated from unfractionated whole blood collected in Tempus Blood RNA tubes. The TCR sequence derives from a woman under 30 with alopecia areata. Some clones in this sample may be carry-over from other donors' samples. The starting material was whole blood, obtained in connection with sensitization to the hapten diphenylcyclopropenone (DPC).

The DNA sequence is TGTGCCAGCAGTGACCCCTCCGGAGGGGCTGAAGCTTTCTTT. It codes for CASSDPSGGAEAFF. The chain uses TRBV6-4 and TRBJ1-1; D gene: possibly TRBD1, on 5 matching bases. Cut back by 2 bases and 6 bases, the V and J ends lie 13 bases apart. CDR1 and CDR2, per the germline V gene, are MRHNA and SNTAGT. The CDR3 goes from the cysteine to the phenylalanine over 14 residues. Just the 42-base CDR3 DNA is kept, in frame starting at base 1.